This TCR beta chain was found in a study of shared clonotypes between healthy human individuals. V shed 7 bases and J 9 bases; nucleotides not matched to a gene: 9. The V gene's germline CDR1 is SNHLY and CDR2 FYNNEI. This CDR3 contains 15 residues. The assay was immunoSEQ multiplex PCR, and TCRdb's table has in-frame clones only and misses some. The repertoire consists of roughly 760,000 clones, with around 72% occurring once and the leading ten covering 1.5% to 2%. The V gene is TRBV2, the J gene TRBJ2-1; 13 positions match TRBD2. This TCR came from a young woman in good health. The sequenced sample was memory CD4+ T cells sorted from blood. Subset meaning: CD45RA-negative fraction. CDR3 nucleotide sequence: TGTGCCAGCAATAAACTAGCGGGAGGGCCCGGTGAGCAGTTCTTC. It codes for CASNKLAGGPGEQFF.